This T cell receptor beta chain was captured by sequencing in a study of cytomegalovirus exposure and HLA in healthy donors. Background on the study: An early release of data contained about 85 million unique TCRs, which came from HLA-typed donors. General study results and limits: An analysis that came later showed most CMV-associated TCR beta chains appearing HLA-restricted.

This clone appeared a few times. Its antigen is not known. The PCR employed 60 Vbeta primers together with 13 Jbeta primers. Assay used: immunoSEQ multiplex PCR; TCRdb lists only in-frame clones, some missing. The sample has about 97,000 clones, roughly 79% seen once; the top ten hold under 2%. The junction had 7 bases not matched to a gene; V was cut back by 8 bases and J by 4 bases. In germline, CDR1 is MNHEY, CDR2 SMNVEV (reference sequence). This CDR3 comprises 14 residues. The sample taken for sequencing was PBMCs. This clonotype was obtained from a woman between 35 and 50 years old in good health and CMV-seronegative. The V call is TRBV27, the J call TRBJ1-4, with 7 bases identical to TRBD1. As DNA, the CDR3 is TGTGCCAGCCGTGGGACAGTGAATAATGAAAAACTGTTTTTT. Translated: CASRGTVNNEKLFF. Full variable domain (remainder filled in from reference TRBV27 and TRBJ1-4): EAQVTQNPRYLITVTGKKLTVTCSQNMNHEYMSWYRQDPGLGLRQIYYSMNVEVTDKGDVPEGYKVSRKEKRNFPLILESPSPNQTSLYFCASRGTVNNEKLFFGSGTQLSVL.